This T cell receptor beta chain was sequenced in a study of molecular identifiers for immune sequencing clone quantification. About the research overall: Replicate runs used RNA from roughly 20,000 or 100,000 naive CD8 cells, which was split five ways into aliquots, and four of those aliquots were then sequenced.

Both previously described methods and listed TCR primers were employed to make bulk TCR libraries. TCRdb reprocessed the PCR reads with MiXCR, giving one entry per CDR3 protein. The data hold about 500,000 distinct CDR3 sequences, with around 23% observed a single time. RNA fractions of 10%, 30% or 50% and roughly 20,000 to 1,000,000 sorted cells were the source of naive CD8 libraries. Sorting captured naive CD8 T cells as CD8+CD4-CCR7+CD45RA+. V shed 4 bases and J shed 0 bases, with 11 bases lying between them. This CDR3 has 15 amino acids. Germline V gene lookup returns CDR1 ENHRY and CDR2 SYGVKD. Sequenced: naive CD8+ T cells from blood, with Jurkat cell RNA spiked in. As to subset: FACS-sorted CD8+CD4-CCR7+CD45RA+ naive T cells. The chain recombines TRBV10-3 with TRBJ2-3; TRBD2 is a possible D gene (6 bases). This receptor was identified in a human donor in good health. Some libraries in this study had Jurkat cell RNA spiked in. The CDR3 DNA reads TGTGCCATCAGTGGGTCGGCGGGAAGCACAGATACGCAGTATTTT. This translates into CAISGSAGSTDTQYF.